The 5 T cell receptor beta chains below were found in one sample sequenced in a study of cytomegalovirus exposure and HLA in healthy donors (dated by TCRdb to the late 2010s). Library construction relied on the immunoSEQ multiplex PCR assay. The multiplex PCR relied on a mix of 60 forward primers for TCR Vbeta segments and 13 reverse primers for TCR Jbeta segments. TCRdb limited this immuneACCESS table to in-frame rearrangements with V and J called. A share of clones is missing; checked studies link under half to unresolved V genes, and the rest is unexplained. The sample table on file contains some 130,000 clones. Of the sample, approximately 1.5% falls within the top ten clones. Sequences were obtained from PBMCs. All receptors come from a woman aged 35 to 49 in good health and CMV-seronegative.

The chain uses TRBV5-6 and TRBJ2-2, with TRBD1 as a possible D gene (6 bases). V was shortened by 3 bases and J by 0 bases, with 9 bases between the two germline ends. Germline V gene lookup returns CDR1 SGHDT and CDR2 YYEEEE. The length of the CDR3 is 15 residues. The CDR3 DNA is TGTGCCAGCAGCTACAGGGTCTCGAACACCGGGGAGCTGTTTTTT. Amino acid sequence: CASSYRVSNTGELFF.

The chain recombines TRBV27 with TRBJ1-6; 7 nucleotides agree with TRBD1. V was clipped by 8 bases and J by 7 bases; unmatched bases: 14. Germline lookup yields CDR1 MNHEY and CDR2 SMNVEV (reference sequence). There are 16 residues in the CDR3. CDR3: CASRVIRDSTNSPLHF. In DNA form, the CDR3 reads TGTGCCAGCCGTGTCATCCGGGACAGTACAAATTCACCCCTCCACTTT.

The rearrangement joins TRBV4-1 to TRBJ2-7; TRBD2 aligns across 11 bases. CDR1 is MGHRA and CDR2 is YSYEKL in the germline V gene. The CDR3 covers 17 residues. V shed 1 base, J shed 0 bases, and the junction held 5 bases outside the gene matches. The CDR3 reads CASSQVSGTSGSYEQYF. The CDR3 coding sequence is TGCGCCAGCAGCCAAGTTTCCGGGACTAGCGGCTCCTACGAGCAGTACTTC.

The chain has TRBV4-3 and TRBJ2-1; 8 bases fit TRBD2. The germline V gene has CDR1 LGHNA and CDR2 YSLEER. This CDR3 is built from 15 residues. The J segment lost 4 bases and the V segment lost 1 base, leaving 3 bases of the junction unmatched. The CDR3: CASSQVASGYNEQFF. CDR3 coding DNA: TGCGCCAGCAGCCAAGTGGCTAGCGGGTACAATGAGCAGTTCTTC.

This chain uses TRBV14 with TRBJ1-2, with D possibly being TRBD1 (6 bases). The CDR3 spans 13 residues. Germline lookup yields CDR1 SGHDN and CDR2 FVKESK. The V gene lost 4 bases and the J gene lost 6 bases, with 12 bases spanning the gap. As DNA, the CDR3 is TGTGCCAGCAGCCTTACAAGGGACAATGGCTACACCTTC. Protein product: CASSLTRDNGYTF.